The 4 T cell receptor beta chains below were found in one sample sequenced in a study of blood T cells in healthy people across ages (dated by TCRdb to about 2015). The library relied on 5' RACE. The instrument was an Illumina HiSeq 2500. A second PCR of about 6 to 12 cycles was run with a J-beta primer mix and a sample-barcoded 5' primer. In TCRdb, the public reads were trimmed at Q25 with fastp and aligned with MiXCR, with productive beta chains retained. Each entry is one CDR3 protein sequence, shown with its most common DNA and genes. Within this sample are about 570,000 distinct CDR3 sequences, with over 25% of them counted one time only. Of the sample, 3% to 4% falls within the top ten clones. This same sample was also part of a study on T cells of mothers and their children.

Sequenced input: blood. These receptors all come from a boy under 10 years old in good health.

V and J are TRBV29-1 and TRBJ2-3; 12 nucleotides agree with TRBD2. V lost 8 bases, J lost 6 bases, and 6 bases stayed unmatched. CDR3 length: 13 amino acids. Per the germline V gene, CDR1 is SQVTM and CDR2 is ANQGSEA. Here the CDR3 DNA reads TGCAGCCTCCGGACTAGCGGGGCGGATACGCAGTATTTT. Protein product: CSLRTSGADTQYF.

The table lists this clonotype with a few counts. V gene TRBV2 combines with J gene TRBJ2-7; D may be TRBD2 (6 bases). The germline V gene encodes CDR1 SNHLY and CDR2 FYNNEI. The V end was cut by 3 bases, the J end by 4 bases, with 13 bases between. The CDR3 runs 14 residues. Here the CDR3 DNA reads TGTGCCAGCAGTGAGGGACTCCTCGAGTACGAGCAGTACTTC. Translating it yields CASSEGLLEYEQYF. Looking up the rest from reference TRBV2 and TRBJ2-7 gives the full variable domain: EPEVTQTPSHQVTQMGQEVILRCVPISNHLYFYWYRQILGQKVEFLVSFYNNEISEKSEIFDDQFSVERPDGSNFTLKIRSTKLEDSAMYFCASSEGLLEYEQYFGPGTRLTVT.

This clonotype was counted a few times. This chain uses TRBV19 with TRBJ1-2, with D perhaps matching TRBD1 (5 bases). Germline V gene sequence: CDR1 LNHDA, CDR2 SQIVND (reference sequence). The V gene lost 8 bases and the J gene lost 4 bases, with 14 bases spanning the gap. The CDR3 runs 13 residues. CDR3 amino acids: CASGPGGTYGYTF. The CDR3 DNA sequence: TGTGCCAGTGGCCCCGGGGGTACCTATGGCTACACCTTC.

This clonotype was seen repeatedly, ten times or more. The V gene is TRBV6-2 or TRBV6-3, the J gene TRBJ2-5, with 10 bases matching TRBD1. The CDR3 is made up of 16 amino acids. V gave up 6 bases and J gave up 4 bases; unmatched junction bases: 11. Germline V CDR1 and CDR2: MNHEY, SVGEGT. The CDR3 region has the DNA TGTGCCAGCAGCATACAGGGACAGGGGAGCCTAGAGACCCAGTACTTC. This sequence encodes CASSIQGQGSLETQYF.